A single sample gave rise to the 32 T cell receptor beta chains below, sequenced in a study of shared clonotypes between healthy human individuals. The protocol was immunoSEQ multiplex PCR, while the TCRdb copy is restricted to in-frame clones and leaves out a portion. The profile shows about 2 million clones, just under 95% of them singletons. In the naive CD8 group, cells lacked CD45RO and were positively selected for CCR7, so terminally differentiated effector memory CD45RA+ cells were left out. The source material was naive CD8+ T cells sorted from blood. The receptor set was obtained from a young man in good health.

This clone was picked up one time. V is TRBV7-8 and J is TRBJ2-3, with 14 bases aligning to TRBD2. This CDR3 is built from 18 residues. Germline CDR1 SGHVS, CDR2 FQNEAQ. Trimming at V came to 1 base and at J to 6 bases, leaving 9 bases not matched to a gene. The CDR3 reads CASSLGLAGGSTGDTQYF. In DNA form, the CDR3 reads TGTGCCAGCAGCTTAGGACTAGCGGGAGGGAGTACTGGGGATACGCAGTATTTT.

This clone was detected only once. V is TRBV11-2 and J is TRBJ2-1; D possibly matches TRBD1 or TRBD2 (5 bases each). CDR1 and CDR2 from the germline V gene are SGHAT and FQNNGV. This CDR3 has 14 amino acids. Trimming took off 5 bases at V and 5 bases at J, with 13 bases between the two ends. The CDR3: CASSIRELHNEQFF. The DNA for the CDR3 is TGTGCCAGCAGCATCAGGGAGCTCCACAATGAGCAGTTCTTC.

This rearrangement joins TRBV21-1 to TRBJ1-6. TRBV21-1 represents a pseudogene. This CDR3 region has 14 residues. The CDR3 coding sequence is TGTGCCAGCGGACCGATACTATTCATGTGCACCCTCCACTTT. This codes for CASGPILFMCTLHF.

The chain employs TRBV10-2 and TRBJ1-1; the D gene is possibly TRBD1 (5 bases). The CDR3 runs 13 residues. CDR1 and CDR2 (germline): WSHSY, SAAADI. Trimming cost V 8 bases and J 1 base, with 11 bases left between them. CDR3 loop: CASGGVANTEAFF. The CDR3 DNA is TGCGCCAGCGGGGGGGTGGCGAACACTGAAGCTTTCTTT.

The V and J genes are TRBV28 and TRBJ2-7; D possibly uses TRBD1 or TRBD2 (5 bases each). V lost 5 bases and J lost 12, with 20 bases in between. CDR3 length equals 13 residues. CDR1 and CDR2 from the germline V gene are MDHEN and SYDVKM. CDR3: CASSPWSGTPPYF. Written as DNA, the CDR3 is TGTGCCAGCAGTCCCTGGTCAGGGACCCCCCCGTACTTC. The whole variable domain, filled in from reference TRBV28 and TRBJ2-7, reads DVKVTQSSRYLVKRTGEKVFLECVQDMDHENMFWYRQDPGLGLRLIYFSYDVKMKEKGDIPEGYSVSREKKERFSLILESASTNQTSMYLCASSPWSGTPPYFGPGTRLTVT.

V and J are TRBV19 and TRBJ2-1; 8 bases are a match to TRBD2. In germline, CDR1 is LNHDA, CDR2 SQIVND (reference sequence). CDR3 size: 14 residues. Trimming at V came to 8 bases and at J to 6 bases, leaving 9 bases not matched to a gene. In nucleotides, the CDR3 is TGTGCCAGTGGACTAGCCTTGGGTGTCAATGAGCAGTTCTTC. Its translation: CASGLALGVNEQFF.

This clone was picked up one time. The rearrangement uses TRBV15 and TRBJ2-2, with unresolved D. Per germline, CDR1 LNHNV and CDR2 YYDKDF (reference sequence). V gave up 3 bases and J gave up 4 bases, with 15 bases separating them. This CDR3 is 16 amino acids long. CDR3 sequence: CATSSPQRTSTGELFF. The CDR3 nucleotides read TGTGCCACCAGCAGTCCCCAGCGTACGAGCACCGGGGAGCTGTTTTTT.

The table lists this clone with a count of one. The rearrangement uses TRBV28 and TRBJ2-2, with 7 bases lining up with TRBD1. Germline V gives CDR1 MDHEN, CDR2 SYDVKM. This CDR3 spans 17 amino acids. V was clipped by 3 bases and J by 6 bases; unmatched bases: 13. In DNA, the CDR3 is TGTGCCAGCAGTTTTTTAGAAGAACAGGGGATATCCGGGGAGCTGTTTTTT. Amino acid sequence: CASSFLEEQGISGELFF.

The genes are TRBV19 and TRBJ1-1, with no clear D. Germline lookup yields CDR1 LNHDA and CDR2 SQIVND (reference sequence). The germline V and J ends were trimmed by 7 bases and 0 bases, with 18 bases remaining between them. The CDR3 extends over 16 amino acids. Written as DNA, the CDR3 is TGTGCCAGTACCTCTGCCGGGCTGATCTTGAACACTGAAGCTTTCTTT. As protein: CASTSAGLILNTEAFF. Using reference TRBV19 and TRBJ1-1 for the parts outside the CDR3, the full variable domain is DGGITQSPKYLFRKEGQNVTLSCEQNLNHDAMYWYRQDPGQGLRLIYYSQIVNDFQKGDIAEGYSVSREKKESFPLTVTSAQKNPTAFYLCASTSAGLILNTEAFFGQGTRLTVV.

With regard to this clone: Other nucleotide sequences in the sample specify the same CDR3. The chain is built from TRBV7-9 and TRBJ2-3; 7 bases are shared with TRBD1. The CDR3 runs 15 residues. J lost 0 bases, V lost 5 bases, and 5 bases had no gene match. CDR1 and CDR2 (germline): SEHNR, FQNEAQ (reference sequence). Here the CDR3 reads CASSLGTVSTDTQYF. In DNA form, the CDR3 reads TGTGCCAGCAGCCTCGGGACAGTTAGCACAGATACGCAGTATTTT.

The chain couples TRBV2 to TRBJ2-1, with 11 bases lining up with TRBD2. Per the germline V gene, CDR1 is SNHLY and CDR2 is FYNNEI. V lost 3 bases, J lost 11 bases, and 9 bases stayed unmatched. CDR3 length equals 15 residues. This chain's CDR3 is CASSEGLLAGGKQFF. The DNA for the CDR3 is TGTGCCAGCAGTGAGGGTCTCTTAGCGGGGGGGAAGCAGTTCTTC.

The gene calls are TRBV14 and TRBJ2-3; D is ambiguous. Germline V gene sequence: CDR1 SGHDN, CDR2 FVKESK. This CDR3 contains 12 residues. V shed 3 bases and J shed 6 bases, with 7 bases lying between them. For the CDR3, the DNA is TGTGCCAGCAGCCACCCCGGGGATACGCAGTATTTT. The encoded protein is CASSHPGDTQYF.

This clone was seen just once. This sequence joins TRBV29-1 and TRBJ2-7; D tentatively fits TRBD1 or TRBD2 (5 bases each). CDR3 length: 13 residues. The germline V and J ends were trimmed by 6 bases and 4 bases, with 16 bases remaining between them. The germline V gene encodes CDR1 SQVTM and CDR2 ANQGSEA. The CDR3 protein is CSVAGTDLYEQYF. DNA of the CDR3: TGCAGCGTAGCCGGGACGGACTTATACGAGCAGTACTTC.

This chain connects TRBV19 to TRBJ1-2, with a possible D match to TRBD1 (5 bases). Trimming took off 7 bases at V and 3 bases at J, with 9 bases between the two ends. Germline values: CDR1 LNHDA, CDR2 SQIVND (reference sequence). The CDR3 has 12 residues. The CDR3 coding sequence is TGTGCCAGTACCGAGGGACACTATGGCTACACCTTC. Translation gives CASTEGHYGYTF. Drawing the rest from reference TRBV19 and TRBJ1-2, the complete variable domain is DGGITQSPKYLFRKEGQNVTLSCEQNLNHDAMYWYRQDPGQGLRLIYYSQIVNDFQKGDIAEGYSVSREKKESFPLTVTSAQKNPTAFYLCASTEGHYGYTFGSGTRLTVV.

This clone was observed once. CDR3 residues: CASTQEGGHGYTF. The CDR3 bases are TGTGCCAGCACCCAAGAAGGAGGGCATGGCTACACCTTC. V is TRBV5-6 and J is TRBJ1-2; D is unresolved. Deletions cut 6 bases from V and 6 bases from J, with 15 bases between. Looked up from germline, CDR1 is SGHDT and CDR2 is YYEEEE. The CDR3 has 13 residues.

This rearrangement joins TRBV20-1 to TRBJ1-5; unclear D gene. The germline V and J ends were trimmed by 3 bases and 11 bases, with 11 bases remaining between them. The CDR3 has 11 residues. Germline CDR1 DFQATT, CDR2 SNEGSKA (reference sequence). This chain's CDR3 is CSASFSGAQHF. The CDR3, as DNA: TGCAGTGCTAGTTTTTCCGGGGCCCAGCATTTT.

The count of this clone is one. This chain links TRBV9 with TRBJ1-2; TRBD1 matches at 7 bases. Trimming cost V 2 bases and J 6 bases; bases outside gene matches: 10. Germline V lookup: CDR1 SGDLS, CDR2 YYNGEE. This CDR3 is 15 amino acids long. The CDR3: CASSVSGGRGDGYTF. DNA of the CDR3: TGTGCCAGCAGCGTCTCAGGGGGTAGGGGAGATGGCTACACCTTC.

The chain carries TRBV25-1 and TRBJ2-3, with D uncertain. The CDR3 is made up of 12 amino acids. Trimming left V 1 base short and J 5 bases short, with 4 bases between. From germline, CDR1 is MGHDK and CDR2 SYGVNS. This chain's CDR3 is CASSESEDTQYF. CDR3 DNA: TGTGCCAGCAGTGAATCTGAAGATACGCAGTATTTT. The variable domain in full, completed from reference TRBV25-1 and TRBJ2-3, reads EADIYQTPRYLVIGTGKKITLECSQTMGHDKMYWYQQDPGMELHLIHYSYGVNSTEKGDLSSESTVSRIRTEHFPLTLESARPSHTSQYLCASSESEDTQYFGPGTRLTVL.

The J gene is TRBJ2-7, the V gene TRBV6-1, with D possibly TRBD2 on 6 matching bases. Germline V gives CDR1 MNHNS, CDR2 SASEGT. The CDR3 consists of 14 residues. Trimming shortened V by 10 bases and J by 5 bases, and 21 bases separated the two germline ends. CDR3 coding DNA: TGTGCCACGGCGGGACTCCTTTACGGGAACGAGCAGTACTTC. This gives the protein CATAGLLYGNEQYF.

This clone was observed once. The chain links TRBV5-4 to TRBJ2-7, with D maybe TRBD2 (6 bases). The CDR3 is made up of 19 amino acids. Germline-derived CDR1 and CDR2 are SGHNT and YYREEE (reference sequence). Trimming stripped 0 bases from V and 2 bases from J, with 24 bases between. CDR3 region: CASSLVPGSLAEGPYEQYF. The DNA of the CDR3 is TGTGCCAGCAGCTTGGTCCCGGGGTCGCTGGCGGAGGGGCCCTACGAGCAGTACTTC.

The chain couples TRBV5-6 to TRBJ2-1; 7 nucleotides align to TRBD1. The V gene's germline CDR1 is SGHDT and CDR2 YYEEEE. The CDR3 is 15 amino acids. The trim removed 5 bases at V and 1 base at J, leaving 6 bases unmatched. DNA of the CDR3: TGTGCCAGCAGGTCCGGGACAGCATCCTACAATGAGCAGTTCTTC. As protein: CASRSGTASYNEQFF.

This rearrangement joins TRBV7-9 to TRBJ2-1; 10 bases map to TRBD2. CDR1 and CDR2 from the germline V gene are SEHNR and FQNEAQ (reference sequence). The ends lost 6 bases at V and 2 bases at J; junction bases unmatched: 1. There are 14 residues in the CDR3. The CDR3 nucleotides are TGTGCCAGCAGAACTAGCGGGACCTACAATGAGCAGTTCTTC. Translated, it gives CASRTSGTYNEQFF.

The rearrangement uses TRBV5-6 and TRBJ2-7, with 15 bases lining up with TRBD2. With 3 bases clipped from V and 4 bases from J, the junction kept 5 bases outside the gene matches. CDR3 size: 16 residues. Germline-derived CDR1 and CDR2 are SGHDT and YYEEEE. CDR3 protein: CASSWWTSGRGYEQYF. The CDR3 region has the DNA TGTGCCAGCAGCTGGTGGACTAGCGGGAGGGGTTACGAGCAGTACTTC.

The chain combines TRBV29-1 with TRBJ2-7; possible D gene TRBD2, 6 bases. The CDR3 has 12 residues. The germline gives CDR1 SQVTM, CDR2 ANQGSEA. The CDR3 DNA reads TGCAGTTGCGGGGAGGTCTCCTACGAGCAGTACTTC. Its translation: CSCGEVSYEQYF.

J is TRBJ2-7 and V is TRBV5-1; 9 bases line up with TRBD1. The CDR3 runs to 16 residues. The germline V gene has CDR1 SGHRS and CDR2 YFSETQ. V trimming: 1 base; J trimming: 0 bases; junction bases outside the gene matches: 5. The CDR3 DNA follows: TGCGCCAGCAGCTTGCTCGGGACAGGGTCCTCCTACGAGCAGTACTTC. As protein: CASSLLGTGSSYEQYF.

The chain joins TRBV19 to TRBJ2-1; D ambiguous. Trimming removed 1 base from V and 7 bases from J, with 8 bases in between. The CDR3 runs to 13 residues. CDR1 is LNHDA and CDR2 is SQIVND in the germline V gene (reference sequence). Written as DNA, the CDR3 is TGTGCCAGTAGTATAGTTAAAGGGAATGAGCAGTTCTTC. Its protein is CASSIVKGNEQFF.

The chain recombines TRBV13 with TRBJ2-5; no clear D gene. This CDR3 is built from 15 residues. The V gene lost 2 bases and the J gene lost 5 bases, with 15 bases spanning the gap. CDR1 is PRHDT and CDR2 is FYEKMQ in the germline V gene (reference sequence). DNA of the CDR3: TGTGCCAGCAGCTTAAGGTCTGGGTTTGGTGAGACCCAGTACTTC. Translation: CASSLRSGFGETQYF.

The rearrangement uses TRBV9 and TRBJ2-7; TRBD2 matches at 8 bases. The CDR3 totals 17 residues. The V and J ends lost 4 bases and 5 bases, in that order; junction bases with no gene match: 17. Germline V CDR1 and CDR2: SGDLS, YYNGEE. The CDR3 here is CASSPFTGPAGVDEQYF. CDR3 coding DNA: TGTGCCAGCAGCCCTTTCACAGGACCAGCGGGAGTAGACGAGCAGTACTTC. Looking up the rest from reference TRBV9 and TRBJ2-7 gives the full variable domain: DSGVTQTPKHLITATGQRVTLRCSPRSGDLSVYWYQQSLDQGLQFLIQYYNGEERAKGNILERFSAQQFPDLHSELNLSSLELGDSALYFCASSPFTGPAGVDEQYFGPGTRLTVT.

The chain combines TRBV27 with TRBJ2-2, with TRBD2 matching 7 bases. The germline gives CDR1 MNHEY, CDR2 SMNVEV (reference sequence). V lost 2 bases to trimming and J lost 7 bases; unmatched junction nucleotides: 7. The CDR3 extends over 15 amino acids. CDR3 sequence (DNA): TGTGCCAGCAGTTTACAGCCTAGCGGAGGCGGGGAGCTGTTTTTT. This sequence encodes CASSLQPSGGGELFF.

This chain links TRBV11-2 with TRBJ2-3; 10 nucleotides match TRBD1. Germline CDR1 and CDR2: SGHAT and FQNNGV. V shed 5 bases, J shed 5 bases, and the junction held 7 bases outside the gene matches. The CDR3 length is 15 residues. CDR3 in DNA: TGTGCCAGCAGCCCCGACAGGGGGCGCTTAGATACGCAGTATTTT. Encoded protein: CASSPDRGRLDTQYF.

The rearrangement uses TRBV7-9 and TRBJ1-4, with TRBD1 matching over 7 bases. Germline-derived CDR1 and CDR2 are SEHNR and FQNEAQ (reference sequence). The trim removed 2 bases at V and 5 bases at J, leaving 2 bases unmatched. The CDR3 loop spans 14 amino acids. CDR3 sequence (DNA): TGTGCCAGCAGCTTAACAGGGGAAAATGAAAAACTGTTTTTT. Translation: CASSLTGENEKLFF.

The chain has TRBV11-2 and TRBJ1-3; D is possibly TRBD1 (6 bases). Per the germline V gene, CDR1 is SGHAT and CDR2 is FQNNGV. Trimming shortened V by 0 bases and J by 4 bases, and 13 bases separated the two germline ends. The CDR3 length is 16 residues. The CDR3 is CASSLEGAGGGNTIYF. The CDR3 region has the DNA TGTGCCAGCAGCTTAGAGGGAGCGGGGGGCGGAAACACCATATATTTT. Complete variable domain (other parts from reference TRBV11-2 and TRBJ1-3): EAGVAQSPRYKIIEKRQSVAFWCNPISGHATLYWYQQILGQGPKLLIQFQNNGVVDDSQLPKDRFSAERLKGVDSTLKIQPAKLEDSAVYLCASSLEGAGGGNTIYFGEGSWLTVV.